Sequencing of this T cell receptor (beta chain) was carried out in a study of T cells in Graves' hyperthyroidism and ophthalmopathy. RNA transcripts yielded amplified TCR beta CDR3 regions. An initial round of RT-PCR targeting the TCR CDR3 relied on the HTBI primer set. TCRdb re-called the multiplex PCR reads through MiXCR, storing one row per CDR3 protein. This sample yields about 380,000 distinct CDR3 sequences, of which less than 15% are seen a single time; around 20% belongs to the top ten. With V trimmed by 8 bases and J by 7 bases, 16 bases remained unmatched. Germline CDR1 and CDR2: MGHRA and YSYEKL. This CDR3 contains 15 residues.

V is TRBV4-1 and J is TRBJ1-1; 7 bases fit TRBD1. The sequenced material came from blood. The sequence was collected from a man in his thirties or forties with Graves' hyperthyroidism that later progressed to Graves' ophthalmopathy. The CDR3 nucleotides read TGCGCCAGCGGCAACCGGGGACAGACTGACTTTGAAGCTTTCTTT. This gives the protein CASGNRGQTDFEAFF.